Below are 2 T cell receptor beta chains sequenced from a single sample in a study of blood T cell repertoires in COVID-19. Profiled with immunoSEQ multiplex PCR; TCRdb holds only in-frame clones, not every one. The table includes 200,000 to 300,000 clones, roughly 87% detected once. Material: PBMCs or T cells enriched from blood (not recorded which). The source is a woman in her twenties or thirties with acute COVID-19.

V and J are TRBV19 and TRBJ1-1; unclear D gene. From germline, CDR1 is LNHDA and CDR2 SQIVND (reference sequence). The length of the CDR3 is 13 residues. With 7 bases removed from V and 5 bases from J, the gap between germline ends came to 14 bases. The CDR3 DNA reads as TGTGCCAGTAAAGACTCCGGGTGGACTGAAGCTTTCTTT. Residues: CASKDSGWTEAFF. Together with reference TRBV19 and TRBJ1-1, the CDR3 gives the full variable domain: DGGITQSPKYLFRKEGQNVTLSCEQNLNHDAMYWYRQDPGQGLRLIYYSQIVNDFQKGDIAEGYSVSREKKESFPLTVTSAQKNPTAFYLCASKDSGWTEAFFGQGTRLTVV.

The V gene is TRBV7-2, the J gene TRBJ2-7, with D tentatively TRBD2 (7 bases). Germline-derived CDR1 and CDR2 are SGHTA and FQGNSA. The CDR3 totals 12 residues. V was trimmed by 5 bases and J by 4 bases, leaving 9 bases between them. The CDR3: CASSRGAYEQYF. CDR3 bases: TGTGCCAGCAGCCGGGGGGCTTACGAGCAGTACTTC.